These 4 T cell receptor beta chains were all obtained from the same sample, sequenced in a study of post-analysis software for immune sequencing data. Points from the study as a whole: Patients showed TRBV5-6, TRBV5-1 and TRBV20-1 among four to six TRBV segments more frequent than in controls.

No cognate antigen is known for these TCRs. Built from TCR beta cDNA, the libraries had unique molecular identifiers in them. Using its own MiXCR run on the PCR reads, TCRdb lists one record per CDR3 protein. The sample holds approximately 260,000 distinct CDR3 sequences, just over 35% seen once. Sample: blood. These receptors all stem from a girl under 18 with multiple sclerosis.

This clonotype was counted many times. The V and J genes are TRBV5-1 and TRBJ2-3; D unresolved. The germline gives CDR1 SGHRS, CDR2 YFSETQ. CDR3 size: 13 residues. Trimming stripped 3 bases from V and 1 base from J, with 6 bases between. DNA of the CDR3: TGCGCCAGCAGCTGGGTGCGCACAGATACGCAGTATTTT. Translation gives CASSWVRTDTQYF.

This chain uses TRBV12-3 or TRBV12-4 with TRBJ2-5, with TRBD2 matching 11 bases. The V and J ends lost 4 bases and 11 bases, in that order; junction bases with no gene match: 27. CDR3 length: 20 residues. The CDR3 DNA is TGTGCCAGCAGTTCCCTAAGGGGATCTAGCGGGGGGCTGGCCTACAATGAGCAGTACTTC. It encodes CASSSLRGSSGGLAYNEQYF.

There are many counts of this clonotype. This chain connects TRBV10-3 to TRBJ1-5; 8 positions match TRBD1. This CDR3 is built from 15 residues. Germline-derived CDR1 and CDR2 are ENHRY and SYGVKD. V gave up 10 bases and J gave up 7 bases; unmatched junction bases: 15. CDR3 DNA: TGTGCCACGTCCTCAGCCCAGGGGGCCGAACAGCCCCAGCATTTT. It yields the protein CATSSAQGAEQPQHF.

This clonotype was picked up many times. The rearrangement uses TRBV5-1 and TRBJ1-2, with 7 bases that match TRBD1. Unmatched junction bases numbered 13, after V lost 3 bases and J lost 8 bases. The CDR3 has 15 residues. Germline V gene lookup returns CDR1 SGHRS and CDR2 YFSETQ. CDR3 sequence reads: CASSSGQTPSSGYTF. The CDR3 bases are TGCGCCAGCAGCTCGGGACAGACCCCCTCGAGCGGCTACACCTTC.